The 32 T cell receptor beta chains given below trace back to one sample, sequenced in a study of CD8+CD57+ T cells in acquired aplastic anemia. For CDR3 and TCR beta VDJ profiling, genomic DNA was the template used. TCRdb re-derived calls from the reads in MiXCR, one entry per CDR3 protein. The data show about 240,000 distinct CDR3 sequences, 40% to 50% seen once. Patients who underwent sequencing had shown CD8+CD57+ cell expansion by flow cytometry. The sample taken for sequencing was sorted CD4+, CD8+, or CD8+CD57+ T cells (not recorded which) from PBMCs. These receptors came from a human donor with aplastic anemia.

In the case of this clonotype: A much larger clone lies a single base off, so this may be a read error. The CDR3 does not close with the conserved phenylalanine or tryptophan, likely indicating a read error. This rearrangement joins TRBV7-9 to TRBJ2-1; 10 bases align to TRBD1. CDR1 is SEHNR and CDR2 is FQNEAQ in the germline V gene (reference sequence). This CDR3 is 16 amino acids long. V lost 6 bases, J lost 0 bases, and 5 bases stayed unmatched. The CDR3 DNA reads as TGTGCCAGCAGACCCGGGACAGGGGCCTCCTACAATGAGCAGTTCTGC. This encodes CASRPGTGASYNEQFC.

This clonotype was found once. This chain joins TRBV20-1 and TRBJ1-2, with TRBD1 matching over 8 bases. CDR1 DFQATT and CDR2 SNEGSKA come from the germline V gene (reference sequence). The CDR3 covers 13 residues. The trim removed 6 bases at V and 6 bases at J, leaving 9 bases unmatched. DNA for the CDR3: TGCAGTGCCTCCTTAACAGGGGGGCATGGCTACACCTTC. Its translation is CSASLTGGHGYTF.

The V call is TRBV10-3, the J call TRBJ1-6, with D possibly being TRBD1 (5 bases). The germline CDR1 and CDR2 sequences are ENHRY and SYGVKD. The CDR3 runs 13 residues. The ends were cut back, 10 bases at V and 7 bases at J, with 14 bases in the middle. This CDR3 is CATRDRWNSPLHF. As DNA, the CDR3 is TGTGCCACCAGGGACCGATGGAATTCACCCCTCCACTTT.

With respect to this clonotype: At one end, the junction sequence differs from germline, possibly due to a read error. The chain recombines TRBV7-9 with TRBJ2-2; the match to TRBD2 covers 7 bases. The germline gives CDR1 SEHNR, CDR2 FQNEAQ (reference sequence). The CDR3 spans 15 residues. This CDR3 is CASSLSAGEAGELFF. The CDR3 DNA sequence: TGCGCCAGCAGCTTGTCCGCGGGAGAGGCCGGGGAGCTGTTTTTT.

The chain employs TRBV2 and TRBJ2-5; D could derive from TRBD1 or TRBD2 (6 bases each). This CDR3 is 15 amino acids long. The V gene lost 1 base and the J gene lost 5 bases, with 14 bases spanning the gap. Germline V gene data show CDR1 as SNHLY and CDR2 as FYNNEI. Written as DNA, the CDR3 is TGTGCCAGCAGTGAAGAGTGGGGGGCAGGGGAGACCCAGTACTTC. It translates to CASSEEWGAGETQYF.

This clonotype was counted once. This sequence may be a read error, since a much larger clone differs from it by one base. Lacking the conserved final phenylalanine or tryptophan, this CDR3 likely reflects a read error. The rearrangement links TRBV19 to TRBJ2-7, with D possibly being TRBD2 (6 bases). The V end lost 1 base, the J end lost 1 base, and 17 bases lay between the germline ends. Germline V gene sequence: CDR1 LNHDA, CDR2 SQIVND (reference sequence). The CDR3 has 17 amino acids. The CDR3 DNA reads as TGTGCCAGTAGTATAGCCCCGCGGGAAGGCCGGTCCTACGAGCAGTACCTC. Protein sequence: CASSIAPREGRSYEQYL.

V usage is TRBV9 and J usage is TRBJ2-1; 14 bases line up with TRBD2. With V trimmed by 4 bases and J by 10 bases, 19 bases remained unmatched. The CDR3 is 19 amino acids. Germline CDR1 reads SGDLS; CDR2 reads YYNGEE. CDR3 sequence reads: CASSKRGLAGVAFGGEQFF. The CDR3, as DNA: TGTGCCAGCAGCAAGCGGGGACTAGCGGGGGTGGCTTTCGGAGGGGAGCAGTTCTTC.

CDR3 bases: TGTGCCAGTAGTAGGGACAGGGCCACTAATGAAAAACTGTTTTTT. It codes for CASSRDRATNEKLFF. The V gene is TRBV19, the J gene TRBJ1-4; 9 positions agree with TRBD1. The length of the CDR3 is 15 residues. Germline V gene data show CDR1 as LNHDA and CDR2 as SQIVND (reference sequence). V trimming: 4 bases; J trimming: 2 bases; junction bases outside the gene matches: 2. The variable domain in full, with the rest retrieved from reference TRBV19 and TRBJ1-4, is DGGITQSPKYLFRKEGQNVTLSCEQNLNHDAMYWYRQDPGQGLRLIYYSQIVNDFQKGDIAEGYSVSREKKESFPLTVTSAQKNPTAFYLCASSRDRATNEKLFFGSGTQLSVL.

As for this clonotype: The conserved closing phenylalanine or tryptophan is absent in this CDR3, likely reflecting a read error. The V gene is TRBV2, the J gene TRBJ2-3, with 8 bases aligning to TRBD2. Germline V CDR1 and CDR2: SNHLY, FYNNEI. V gave up 11 bases and J gave up 6 bases; unmatched junction bases: 16. The CDR3 loop spans 15 amino acids. CDR3 loop: CAVTPGTSIQDTQYS. The CDR3 DNA reads as TGTGCCGTAACCCCCGGGACTAGTATTCAGGATACGCAGTATTCT.

This clonotype appeared a few times. At one of its ends the junction is not consistent with the germline gene, which may arise from a read error. The CDR3 DNA reads TGTGCTAGCAGCTTAGCGGCAGGGGCTTCCTACGAGCAGTACTTC. Its translation: CASSLAAGASYEQYF. The chain combines TRBV7-7 with TRBJ2-7; D possibly matches TRBD1 or TRBD2 (6 bases each). Per the germline V gene, CDR1 is SSHAT and CDR2 is FNYEAQ (reference sequence). This CDR3 is built from 15 residues. Based on the CDR3 plus reference TRBV7-7 and TRBJ2-7, the full variable domain is GAGVSQSPRYKVTKRGQDVTLRCDPISSHATLYWYQQALGQGPEFLTYFNYEAQPDKSGLPSDRFSAERPEGSISTLTIQRTEQRDSAMYRCASSLAAGASYEQYFGPGTRLTVT.

This chain links TRBV7-9 with TRBJ1-5; D is uncertain. Trimming left V 5 bases short and J 5 bases short, with 16 bases between. CDR1 and CDR2 (germline): SEHNR, FQNEAQ (reference sequence). The CDR3 extends over 15 amino acids. The CDR3 DNA reads TGTGCCAGCAGCCCGATAGTGGGCGCCCATCAGCCCCAGCATTTT. Translating gives CASSPIVGAHQPQHF. Filled out from reference TRBV7-9 and TRBJ1-5, the complete variable domain reads DTGVSQNPRHKITKRGQNVTFRCDPISEHNRLYWYRQTLGQGPEFLTYFQNEAQLEKSRLLSDRFSAERPKGSFSTLEIQRTEQGDSAMYLCASSPIVGAHQPQHFGDGTRLSIL.

This clonotype was picked up many times. The CDR3 reads CASSVRTFLNGYTF. The CDR3 nucleotides are TGTGCCAGTAGTGTCCGGACCTTCCTTAATGGCTACACCTTC. The chain joins TRBV19 to TRBJ1-2, with D hard to call. From germline, CDR1 is LNHDA and CDR2 SQIVND (reference sequence). The CDR3 consists of 14 residues. Trimming shortened V by 5 bases and J by 6 bases, and 16 bases separated the two germline ends. The variable domain in full, with the rest retrieved from reference TRBV19 and TRBJ1-2, is DGGITQSPKYLFRKEGQNVTLSCEQNLNHDAMYWYRQDPGQGLRLIYYSQIVNDFQKGDIAEGYSVSREKKESFPLTVTSAQKNPTAFYLCASSVRTFLNGYTFGSGTRLTVV.

V gene TRBV15 combines with J gene TRBJ1-4; a weak D match, TRBD1 (6 bases). Trimming pared 0 bases from V and 7 bases from J, leaving 6 bases between. In germline, CDR1 is LNHNV, CDR2 YYDKDF (reference sequence). The CDR3 contains 13 residues. CDR3 residues: CATSRDRGEKLFF. The DNA of the CDR3 is TGTGCCACCAGCAGAGACAGGGGTGAAAAACTGTTTTTT.

This clonotype was seen a few times. This may be a read error: a much more frequent sequence differs by one nucleotide. CDR3 protein: CASSGVGDTEAFF. In DNA, the CDR3 is TGCGCCAGCAGCGGCGTAGGGGACACTGAAGCTTTCTTT. The rearrangement uses TRBV5-1 and TRBJ1-1; D may be TRBD1 (5 bases). CDR3 length: 13 amino acids. With 4 bases removed from V and 3 bases from J, the gap between germline ends came to 10 bases. CDR1 is SGHRS, CDR2 YFSETQ, per germline.

This clonotype was counted a few times. This chain connects TRBV10-3 to TRBJ1-6; 8 bases align to TRBD1. V gave up 7 bases and J gave up 12 bases; unmatched junction bases: 8. This CDR3 spans 13 amino acids. Germline V gene lookup returns CDR1 ENHRY and CDR2 SYGVKD. CDR3 nucleotides: TGTGCCATCAAGGGGGGACAGGAGGTACCCCTCCACTTT. Residues: CAIKGGQEVPLHF.

This chain links TRBV6-1 with TRBJ2-5, with D perhaps matching TRBD2 (6 bases). V was trimmed by 10 bases and J by 1 base, leaving 22 bases between them. This CDR3 comprises 16 residues. CDR1 and CDR2 from the germline V gene are MNHNS and SASEGT. CDR3 amino acids: CATNPPSGAGQETQYF. The DNA of the CDR3 is TGTGCCACCAACCCACCTTCAGGAGCGGGCCAAGAGACCCAGTACTTC.

CDR3 DNA: TGTGCCAGCAGCCAGGCCACTGGGTTCGACGAGCAGTACTTC. Residues: CASSQATGFDEQYF. The chain joins TRBV3-1 to TRBJ2-7; D gene unclear. Germline values: CDR1 LGHDT, CDR2 YNNKEL (reference sequence). This CDR3 has 14 residues. V lost 3 bases and J lost 5, with 14 bases in between.

By share of the sample, this clonotype is medium-sized. The CDR3 is CSASLREPYEQYF. CDR3 nucleotide sequence: TGCAGTGCTAGTCTCAGGGAGCCCTACGAGCAGTACTTC. The rearrangement joins TRBV20-1 to TRBJ2-7; either TRBD1 or TRBD2 may supply D (5 bases each). V gave up 3 bases and J gave up 2 bases, with 11 bases separating them. The CDR3 is made up of 13 amino acids. The V gene's germline CDR1 is DFQATT and CDR2 SNEGSKA (reference sequence).

The chain recombines TRBV25-1 with TRBJ1-6, with TRBD1 matching over 8 bases. With 4 bases clipped from V and 4 bases from J, the junction kept 6 bases outside the gene matches. Per germline, CDR1 MGHDK and CDR2 SYGVNS. This CDR3 is built from 16 residues. CDR3 region: CASSATGTGYNSPLHF. The CDR3 DNA is TGTGCCAGCAGTGCGACCGGGACAGGATATAATTCACCCCTCCACTTT.

J is TRBJ2-1 and V is TRBV15; 7 nucleotides agree with TRBD1. The V segment lost 8 bases and the J segment 7 bases; nucleotides outside the gene matches: 14. Germline CDR1 reads LNHNV; CDR2 reads YYDKDF (reference sequence). The CDR3 has 15 amino acids. The CDR3 sequence is CATQLDRVSRNEQFF. Here the CDR3 DNA reads TGTGCCACCCAATTAGACAGGGTATCGAGGAATGAGCAGTTCTTC.

This clonotype was counted only a few times. Possible read error: a much larger clone is one base away. The chain has TRBV11-3 and TRBJ2-1, with unresolved D. Germline CDR1 and CDR2: SGHNT and YENEEA. The V end was cut by 2 bases, the J end by 12 bases, with 8 bases between. This CDR3 comprises 11 residues. CDR3 in DNA: TGTGCCAGCAGCTTACAATATGGGCAGTTCTTC. Residues: CASSLQYGQFF.

This clonotype was detected only a few times. V and J are TRBV9 and TRBJ1-2, with a weak D call TRBD1 (5 bases). V dropped 0 bases and J dropped 4 bases, with 13 bases sitting between them. CDR1 is SGDLS and CDR2 is YYNGEE in the germline V gene. The length of the CDR3 is 15 residues. CDR3 protein: CASSVAITGGYGYTF. CDR3 nucleotides: TGTGCCAGCAGCGTAGCAATCACGGGGGGCTATGGCTACACCTTC.

This chain joins TRBV2 and TRBJ2-3, with no clear D. Trimming shortened V by 4 bases and J by 2 bases, and 19 bases separated the two germline ends. CDR1 and CDR2 (germline): SNHLY, FYNNEI. CDR3 length: 17 amino acids. DNA for the CDR3: TGTGCCAGCAGTGCCACCAGTGATTTCGGCTCCACAGATACGCAGTATTTT. The encoded protein is CASSATSDFGSTDTQYF.

This clonotype was recorded many times. The chain uses TRBV12-3 or TRBV12-4 and TRBJ2-7, with 13 bases identical to TRBD2. CDR3 length: 15 residues. With V trimmed by 5 bases and J by 2 bases, 3 bases remained unmatched. The DNA for the CDR3 is TGTGCCAGCAGTCGACTAGCGGGGGGTCCCTACGAGCAGTACTTC. Translation gives CASSRLAGGPYEQYF.

The chain carries TRBV29-1 and TRBJ2-1, with a tentative D call TRBD2 (6 bases). Trimming stripped 0 bases from V and 3 bases from J, with 9 bases between. CDR1 is SQVTM, CDR2 ANQGSEA, per germline. The CDR3 runs to 14 residues. CDR3 protein: CSVEDRGDYNEQFF. As DNA, the CDR3 is TGCAGCGTTGAAGACCGCGGGGACTACAATGAGCAGTTCTTC.

The chain has TRBV7-2 and TRBJ2-5; no definite D call. The CDR3 loop spans 13 amino acids. V lost 6 bases, J lost 5 bases, and 13 bases lay in between. Germline CDR1 is SGHTA and CDR2 is FQGNSA. CDR3 sequence reads: CASSPTSRETQYF. The CDR3 bases are TGTGCCAGCAGTCCAACCTCGCGGGAGACCCAGTACTTC. Based on the CDR3 plus reference TRBV7-2 and TRBJ2-5, the full variable domain is GAGVSQSPSNKVTEKGKDVELRCDPISGHTALYWYRQSLGQGLEFLIYFQGNSAPDKSGLPSDRFSAERTGGSVSTLTIQRTQQEDSAVYLCASSPTSRETQYFGPGTRLLVL.

In the case of this clonotype: One junction end disagrees with the germline gene, perhaps due to a read error. The chain recombines TRBV27 with TRBJ1-2, with 10 bases aligning to TRBD1. Germline V gene lookup returns CDR1 MNHEY and CDR2 SMNVEV (reference sequence). CDR3 length: 15 amino acids. The CDR3 spells CVSSWKTGGDYGYTF. DNA for the CDR3: TGTGTCAGCAGCTGGAAGACAGGGGGCGACTATGGCTACACCTTC.

As DNA, the CDR3 is TGTGCCAGCAGCCAAGATTACAGGTTTGAAAAACTGTTTTTT. Amino acid sequence: CASSQDYRFEKLFF. The V and J genes are TRBV3-1 and TRBJ1-4, with D possibly matching TRBD1 (5 bases). The germline CDR1 and CDR2 sequences are LGHDT and YNNKEL (reference sequence). Trimming cost V 0 bases and J 7 bases, with 9 bases left between them. The CDR3 covers 14 residues.

Only one count was recorded for this clonotype. The chain joins TRBV6-4 to TRBJ1-2; D is unresolved. Trimming took 5 bases from V and 12 from J, leaving 7 bases between them. Germline CDR1 MRHNA, CDR2 SNTAGT. This CDR3 is 9 amino acids long. The CDR3 region is CASSSGNTF. CDR3 coding DNA: TGTGCCAGCAGTAGCGGGAACACCTTC.

Worth noting for this clonotype: The CDR3 does not end in the conserved phenylalanine or tryptophan, so this is likely a read error. The chain joins TRBV20-1 to TRBJ2-7; D is tentatively TRBD1 or TRBD2 (7 bases each). Germline CDR1 is DFQATT and CDR2 is SNEGSKA (reference sequence). The CDR3 has 13 amino acids. As DNA, the CDR3 is TGTGCCTGGAGCGGGACAGTACGATACGAGCAGTACCTC. This codes for CAWSGTVRYEQYL.

The chain carries TRBV20-1 and TRBJ2-7, with a tentative D call TRBD1 (6 bases). The germline gives CDR1 DFQATT, CDR2 SNEGSKA (reference sequence). This CDR3 is built from 11 residues. Trimming stripped 4 bases from V and 6 bases from J, with 10 bases between. CDR3: CSATQGGEQYF. CDR3 coding DNA: TGCAGTGCTACACAGGGTGGCGAGCAGTACTTC.

The rearrangement links TRBV7-9 to TRBJ2-2, with D possibly matching TRBD1 (5 bases). The CDR3 spans 15 residues. Germline V CDR1 and CDR2: SEHNR, FQNEAQ (reference sequence). Trimming shortened V by 4 bases and J by 4 bases, and 13 bases separated the two germline ends. CDR3 residues: CASSSDSRGTGELFF. As DNA, the CDR3 is TGTGCCAGCAGCTCAGACAGCCGAGGCACCGGGGAGCTGTTTTTT.